Below are 9 T cell receptor beta chains sequenced from a single sample in a study of OX40 agonist ivuxolimab in advanced cancers. Using immunoSEQ multiplex PCR, the repertoire was profiled, and TCRdb retains in-frame clones only, with some absent. The sample has about 70,000 clones, approximately 89% seen once. The specimen comprised CD4+ or CD8+ T cells sorted from blood, sampled in a trial of the OX40 agonist ivuxolimab. The receptors were sampled from an adult with an advanced solid tumor such as melanoma, head and neck, liver or kidney cancer.

The chain has TRBV30 and TRBJ2-7; D possibly matches TRBD1 or TRBD2 (5 bases each). The CDR3 length is 14 residues. V was clipped by 3 bases and J by 5 bases, with 17 bases between them. Germline CDR1 reads GTSNPN; CDR2 reads SVGIG (reference sequence). DNA of the CDR3: TGTGCCTGGAGCGAGGGTCAGGGTGTCCACGAGCAGTACTTC. The encoded protein is CAWSEGQGVHEQYF.

The V gene is TRBV9, the J gene TRBJ2-3, with D hard to call. The CDR3 loop spans 13 amino acids. In germline, CDR1 is SGDLS, CDR2 YYNGEE. V lost 4 bases to trimming and J lost 6 bases, with 12 bases between them. CDR3 amino acids: CASSFQLLDTQYF. The CDR3, as DNA: TGTGCCAGCAGCTTTCAACTGCTGGATACGCAGTATTTT.

The J gene is TRBJ2-1, the V gene TRBV5-1, with 7 bases lining up with TRBD1. Germline V CDR1 and CDR2: SGHRS, YFSETQ. This CDR3 contains 15 residues. After removal of 0 bases from V and 2 bases from J, the junction contained 2 bases not matched to a gene. CDR3 in amino acids: CASSLEGTAYNEQFF. CDR3 nucleotides: TGCGCCAGCAGCTTGGAAGGGACAGCCTACAATGAGCAGTTCTTC.

The CDR3 loop is CATSAEATLGPQETQYF. CDR3 nucleotides: TGTGCCACCAGCGCAGAGGCCACGTTAGGGCCCCAAGAGACCCAGTACTTC. The chain recombines TRBV15 with TRBJ2-5; the D is unclear. The V and J ends lost 5 bases and 1 base respectively, with 20 bases between them. Per the germline V gene, CDR1 is LNHNV and CDR2 is YYDKDF (reference sequence). The CDR3 has 17 residues. Using reference TRBV15 and TRBJ2-5 for the parts outside the CDR3, the full variable domain is DAMVIQNPRYQVTQFGKPVTLSCSQTLNHNVMYWYQQKSSQAPKLLFHYYDKDFNNEADTPDNFQSRRPNTSFCFLDIRSPGLGDTAMYLCATSAEATLGPQETQYFGPGTRLLVL.

V usage is TRBV30 and J usage is TRBJ1-2; D unclear. The CDR3 extends over 14 amino acids. Looked up from germline, CDR1 is GTSNPN and CDR2 is SVGIG (reference sequence). V was trimmed by 0 bases and J by 4 bases, leaving 12 bases between them. The CDR3 region is CAWSVASLGYGYTF. The CDR3 DNA reads as TGTGCCTGGAGTGTAGCCAGTTTGGGCTATGGCTACACCTTC.

The DNA for the CDR3 is TGTGCCAGCAGTGACAGGGGTAAGAACACTGAAGCTTTCTTT. As protein: CASSDRGKNTEAFF. The rearrangement links TRBV6-1 to TRBJ1-1; D is possibly TRBD1 (6 bases). Germline V gene lookup returns CDR1 MNHNS and CDR2 SASEGT. Trimming removed 3 bases from V and 1 base from J, with 9 bases in between. The CDR3 contains 14 residues.

The chain couples TRBV5-1 to TRBJ1-4; no clear D. The CDR3 runs 14 residues. Trimming removed 0 bases at V and 5 bases at J, with 8 bases between. Germline CDR1 reads SGHRS; CDR2 reads YFSETQ. CDR3 amino acids: CASSLAGGNEKLFF. CDR3 DNA sequence: TGCGCCAGCAGCTTGGCTGGCGGGAATGAAAAACTGTTTTTT.

The V and J genes are TRBV7-2 and TRBJ1-2; D might be TRBD1 (5 bases). Germline V CDR1 and CDR2: SGHTA, FQGNSA. This CDR3 spans 14 amino acids. V dropped 5 bases and J dropped 8 bases, with 18 bases sitting between them. This CDR3 reads CASSRGSGLSGYTF. CDR3 sequence (DNA): TGTGCCAGCAGCCGGGGGTCGGGATTAAGCGGCTACACCTTC.

The chain uses TRBV6-5 and TRBJ1-2; perhaps TRBD1 as D (5 bases). The ends were cut back, 0 bases at V and 9 bases at J, with 11 bases in the middle. Germline V gene lookup returns CDR1 MNHEY and CDR2 SVGAGI. This CDR3 has 13 residues. The DNA for the CDR3 is TGTGCCAGCAGTTACTCGTACGGGGGTCGCTACACCTTC. Its protein product is CASSYSYGGRYTF.